These 23 T cell receptor beta chains were all obtained from the same sample, sequenced in a study of CD8 T cells in Susac syndrome. RNA, at roughly 0.45 to 1 ug, was reverse transcribed with random hexamers. TCRdb redid the calling of the immunoSEQ multiplex PCR reads with MiXCR, one entry per CDR3 protein. This sample yields about 60,000 distinct CDR3 sequences, of which 85% to 95% are seen a single time; approximately 0.18% belongs to the top ten. The sequenced sample was CD8+ T cells from PBMCs. The receptors come from a human donor in good health.

The chain joins TRBV5-4 to TRBJ2-1; the D call may be TRBD1 or TRBD2 (5 bases each). CDR3 size: 11 residues. Looked up from germline, CDR1 is SGHNT and CDR2 is YYREEE (reference sequence). Trimming shortened V by 4 bases and J by 10 bases, and 9 bases separated the two germline ends. The CDR3 protein is CASSRGAEQFF. The CDR3 DNA is TGTGCCAGCAGCCGAGGGGCGGAGCAGTTCTTC. The full variable domain, rest sourced from reference TRBV5-4 and TRBJ2-1, is ETGVTQSPTHLIKTRGQQVTLRCSSQSGHNTVSWYQQALGQGPQFIFQYYREEENGRGNFPPRFSGLQFPNYSSELNVNALELDDSALYLCASSRGAEQFFGPGTRLTVL.

The chain recombines TRBV7-3 with TRBJ2-3, with a weak D call TRBD2 (7 bases). The CDR3 is 15 amino acids. V lost 3 bases and J 5 bases, leaving 15 bases between the germline ends. Germline assignment: CDR1 SGHTA and CDR2 FQGTGA. The CDR3 region has the DNA TGTGCCAGCAGCTTCGTGGGGGGGGGCGGAGATACGCAGTATTTT. Protein: CASSFVGGGGDTQYF.

The chain joins TRBV7-8 to TRBJ2-5; 8 bases are a match to TRBD2. CDR1 is SGHVS, CDR2 FQNEAQ, per germline. V lost 7 bases, J lost 4 bases, and 11 bases stayed unmatched. The length of the CDR3 is 15 residues. The CDR3 sequence is CASTPSDSGAETQYF. Written as DNA, the CDR3 is TGTGCCAGCACCCCCTCGGATAGCGGGGCAGAGACCCAGTACTTC.

This sequence joins TRBV4-1 and TRBJ2-3; unclear D gene. With 0 bases removed from V and 7 bases from J, the gap between germline ends came to 5 bases. The CDR3 totals 12 residues. Germline V gives CDR1 MGHRA, CDR2 YSYEKL. Written as DNA, the CDR3 is TGCGCCAGCAGCCAAGACATGAATACGCAGTATTTT. Translated, it gives CASSQDMNTQYF.

The rearrangement links TRBV7-9 to TRBJ1-1, with D unresolved. Germline V lookup: CDR1 SEHNR, CDR2 FQNEAQ (reference sequence). Between the trimmed V and J ends, which lost 1 base and 7 bases, there was a span of 10 bases. The CDR3 is 13 amino acids. CDR3 coding DNA: TGTGCCAGCAGCTTAGAACTCGGGCTTGAAGCTTTCTTT. This translates into CASSLELGLEAFF.

The chain carries TRBV19 and TRBJ2-7, with D possibly matching TRBD1 (5 bases). Trimming left V 2 bases short and J 3 bases short, with 20 bases between. This CDR3 is built from 17 residues. From germline, CDR1 is LNHDA and CDR2 SQIVND (reference sequence). CDR3 protein: CASSISDNQKVDYEQYF. The CDR3 DNA reads as TGTGCCAGTAGTATATCGGACAACCAAAAAGTTGACTACGAGCAGTACTTC.

This rearrangement joins TRBV6-5 to TRBJ2-7; unclear D gene. The length of the CDR3 is 16 residues. The V end was cut by 0 bases, the J end by 3 bases, with 15 bases between. Per the germline V gene, CDR1 is MNHEY and CDR2 is SVGAGI. The chain's CDR3 is CASSYSIYSTNYEQYF. CDR3 nucleotide sequence: TGTGCCAGCAGTTACTCGATTTATAGCACGAACTACGAGCAGTACTTC.

V gene TRBV2 combines with J gene TRBJ2-3, with D tentatively TRBD2 (5 bases). V was cut by 6 bases and J by 6 bases, with 13 bases left in between. The germline gives CDR1 SNHLY, CDR2 FYNNEI. This CDR3 contains 13 residues. CDR3 DNA sequence: TGTGCCAGCAGCGCCGAGGGTCTGGATACGCAGTATTTT. Residues: CASSAEGLDTQYF. Using reference TRBV2 and TRBJ2-3 for the parts outside the CDR3, the full variable domain is EPEVTQTPSHQVTQMGQEVILRCVPISNHLYFYWYRQILGQKVEFLVSFYNNEISEKSEIFDDQFSVERPDGSNFTLKIRSTKLEDSAMYFCASSAEGLDTQYFGPGTRLTVL.

The chain joins TRBV7-2 to TRBJ2-7, with a weak D call TRBD1 (5 bases). V gave up 4 bases and J gave up 2 bases, with 6 bases separating them. CDR3 length: 12 residues. In germline, CDR1 is SGHTA, CDR2 FQGNSA. The CDR3 loop is CASSSTAYEQYF. CDR3 DNA: TGTGCCAGCAGCTCGACAGCCTACGAGCAGTACTTC.

The chain has TRBV27 and TRBJ1-4; D uncertain. The V gene lost 0 bases and the J gene lost 4 bases, with 12 bases spanning the gap. The germline V gene has CDR1 MNHEY and CDR2 SMNVEV (reference sequence). CDR3 size: 16 residues. The CDR3 region is CASSLSAGSGNEKLFF. The CDR3 region has the DNA TGTGCCAGCAGTTTATCGGCGGGGTCGGGTAATGAAAAACTGTTTTTT.

J is TRBJ2-1 and V is TRBV6-1; 7 nucleotides align to TRBD1. This CDR3 is built from 16 residues. The trim removed 9 bases at V and 2 bases at J, leaving 13 bases unmatched. The V gene's germline CDR1 is MNHNS and CDR2 SASEGT. This CDR3 reads CASGETWDRAYNEQFF. CDR3 nucleotides: TGTGCCAGTGGAGAAACATGGGACAGAGCCTACAATGAGCAGTTCTTC.

The CDR3 DNA follows: TGTGCCAGCAGTGAGGACAGACGGCCAGCAACTGAAAAACTGTTTTTT. It specifies CASSEDRRPATEKLFF. The chain joins TRBV2 to TRBJ1-4, with D possibly matching TRBD1 (6 bases). In germline, CDR1 is SNHLY, CDR2 FYNNEI. The CDR3 length is 16 residues. The V end was cut by 3 bases, the J end by 7 bases, with 18 bases between.

The V and J genes are TRBV7-3 and TRBJ1-2, with D maybe TRBD1 (5 bases). From germline, CDR1 is SGHTA and CDR2 FQGTGA. This CDR3 spans 17 amino acids. The ends were cut back, 0 bases at V and 0 bases at J, with 14 bases in the middle. The CDR3: CASSLTARDGANYGYTF. In nucleotides, the CDR3 is TGTGCCAGCAGCTTAACCGCTCGGGACGGAGCTAACTATGGCTACACCTTC.

This clonotype is a singleton in its sample. The chain couples TRBV6-2 or TRBV6-3 to TRBJ2-2; 8 bases are a match to TRBD2. The V gene's germline CDR1 is MNHEY and CDR2 SVGEGT. There are 17 residues in the CDR3. After removal of 1 base from V and 0 bases from J, the junction contained 4 bases not matched to a gene. Written as DNA, the CDR3 is TGTGCCAGCAGTTACTTTCCGGGGGGGCCGAACACCGGGGAGCTGTTTTTT. Translation: CASSYFPGGPNTGELFF.

The V call is TRBV27, the J call TRBJ2-5, with a weak D call TRBD1 (7 bases). V was trimmed by 2 bases and J by 3 bases, leaving 22 bases between them. This CDR3 is built from 18 residues. Germline-derived CDR1 and CDR2 are MNHEY and SMNVEV (reference sequence). CDR3 sequence (DNA): TGTGCCAGCAGTTTAATGAAAGGAGGGGGCGCGGTAGAAGAGACCCAGTACTTC. Protein: CASSLMKGGGAVEETQYF.

The CDR3 bases are TGCGCCAGCAGCTTAGGCCTAGGGGCCTCCTACGAGCAGTACTTC. It is translated as CASSLGLGASYEQYF. This chain links TRBV5-1 with TRBJ2-7; TRBD1 is a possible D gene (5 bases). Germline CDR1 is SGHRS and CDR2 is YFSETQ. The ends were cut back, 2 bases at V and 0 bases at J, with 12 bases in the middle. The CDR3 covers 15 residues.

The rearrangement uses TRBV7-9 and TRBJ2-5; 10 bases are a match to TRBD1. This CDR3 is built from 14 residues. J lost 5 bases, V lost 3 bases, and 3 bases had no gene match. Germline loops: CDR1 SEHNR, CDR2 FQNEAQ (reference sequence). Written as DNA, the CDR3 is TGTGCCAGCAGCTTTGACAGGGGGCGGGAGACCCAGTACTTC. Protein product: CASSFDRGRETQYF.

The chain links TRBV6-5 to TRBJ2-5; tentatively, D is TRBD2 (5 bases). The CDR3 extends over 14 amino acids. V lost 6 bases to trimming and J lost 5 bases, with 16 bases between them. CDR1 MNHEY and CDR2 SVGAGI come from the germline V gene. The CDR3 DNA sequence: TGTGCCAGCAGCACACCCGGGGTCTCCGAGACCCAGTACTTC. Its translation: CASSTPGVSETQYF.

V and J are TRBV9 and TRBJ2-3; 7 positions match TRBD1. The germline V gene has CDR1 SGDLS and CDR2 YYNGEE. The trim removed 4 bases at V and 4 bases at J, leaving 9 bases unmatched. This CDR3 is built from 15 residues. In nucleotides, the CDR3 is TGTGCCAGCAGCCCGGGGCAGGGGGTCTCAGATACGCAGTATTTT. This codes for CASSPGQGVSDTQYF.

The rearrangement joins TRBV5-5 to TRBJ2-3; D is uncertain. In germline, CDR1 is SGHKS, CDR2 YYEKEE (reference sequence). Between the trimmed V and J ends, which lost 0 bases and 4 bases, there was a span of 21 bases. The CDR3 is made up of 18 amino acids. The CDR3 DNA reads TGTGCCAGCAGCTTGGGTACCGATTTTTACTCGGTAGCAGATACGCAGTATTTT. This sequence encodes CASSLGTDFYSVADTQYF.

The rearrangement links TRBV12-3 or TRBV12-4 to TRBJ2-3; perhaps TRBD1 as D (6 bases). V was pared by 5 bases and J by 1 base, with 16 bases between. The CDR3 has 16 amino acids. CDR3 nucleotides: TGTGCCAGCAGTGGCCTAGGGGGATGGGGCACAGATACGCAGTATTTT. Translating gives CASSGLGGWGTDTQYF.

The CDR3 here is CASSYLETQYF. The CDR3 DNA is TGTGCCAGCAGTTACCTGGAGACCCAGTACTTC. This chain uses TRBV12-3 or TRBV12-4 with TRBJ2-5; D unclear. The CDR3 runs 11 residues. Trimming stripped 4 bases from V and 5 bases from J, with 5 bases between.

This clonotype was seen a few times. This chain links TRBV6-2 or TRBV6-3 with TRBJ1-1; D uncertain. Between the trimmed V and J ends, which lost 0 bases and 7 bases, there was a span of 6 bases. This CDR3 has 12 residues. Germline V CDR1 and CDR2: MNHEY, SVGEGT. CDR3 loop: CASSYSDGEAFF. For the CDR3, the DNA is TGTGCCAGCAGTTACTCGGACGGTGAAGCTTTCTTT.